The rows below give T cell receptor beta chains drawn from one sample of a study of cytomegalovirus exposure and HLA in healthy donors. Repertoires were generated with immunoSEQ multiplex PCR, while TCRdb's copy carries only in-frame clones and drops some. The table has 65,000 to 90,000 clones, less than 80% seen once; the top ten hold 2.5%. The sequencing sample was made of PBMCs. The receptor set was obtained from a man between 25 and 39 years old in good health and CMV-seronegative. The CDR3 runs from the conserved cysteine through the conserved F or W. D genes are given only for firm matches. Clone size is not always given. Where it is, it says once, few, many or a class for expanded clones.

v_call,clone_size,d_call,j_call,cdr3_nt,cdr3_aa
TRBV4-2,few,NA,TRBJ2-7,TGTGCCAGCAGCCAGTCCGGGGGACGAACCTACGAGCAGTACTTC,CASSQSGGRTYEQYF
TRBV7-9,NA,TRBD1,TRBJ2-5,TGTGCCAGCAGCTCAAGGACAGGCCAAGAGACCCAGTACTTC,CASSSRTGQETQYF
TRBV7-9,few,NA,TRBJ2-7,TGTGCCAGCAGCTTTACAGGCTACGAGCAGTACTTC,CASSFTGYEQYF
TRBV6-4,NA,TRBD1,TRBJ2-2,TGTGCCAGCAGTGACCGGACAGGGGATTACACCGGGGAGCTGTTTTTT,CASSDRTGDYTGELFF
TRBV7-6,once,NA,TRBJ2-5,TGTGCCAGCAGCTCGCAGACAGGACGCCAAGAGACCCAGTACTTC,CASSSQTGRQETQYF
TRBV6-6,NA,NA,TRBJ1-2,TGTGCCAGCAGTTACCAGAGGCAGTTAAACTATGGCTACACCTTC,CASSYQRQLNYGYTF
TRBV7-6,NA,NA,TRBJ2-3,TGTGCCAGCAGCTCGTCCTCACTCACAGATACGCAGTATTTT,CASSSSSLTDTQYF
TRBV6-5,NA,NA,TRBJ2-6,TGTGCCAGTTCCCGCTCGGGGGATGGGGCCAACGTCCTGACTTTC,CASSRSGDGANVLTF
TRBV14,few,NA,TRBJ1-2,TGTGCCAGCAGCCGGGACAACTATGGCTACCCCTTC,CASSRDNYGYPF
TRBV6-4,NA,NA,TRBJ2-7,TGTGCCAGCAGTGAGAACGGGCAGGGATTCGTTAAGCAGTACTTC,CASSENGQGFVKQYF
TRBV13,few,NA,TRBJ2-1,TGTGCCAGCAGCTTAGGGTCTAGCCCCCTCGTCCCATTCTTC,CASSLGSSPLVPFF
TRBV27,NA,TRBD2,TRBJ2-1,TGTGCCAGCAGTTCGCTGGGACTAGCGGACAATGAGCAGTTCTTC,CASSSLGLADNEQFF